The source of this T cell receptor beta chain is a study of graft-versus-host responses after intestinal transplantation. CDR1 and CDR2 from the germline V gene are SGHVS and FQNEAQ. The V and J ends lost 5 bases and 4 bases, in that order; junction bases with no gene match: 13. The CDR3 is made up of 17 amino acids. TCRdb's copy holds only in-frame clones and misses some; the assay was immunoSEQ multiplex PCR. The sample has 40,000 or so clones, less than 90% seen once. The chain recombines TRBV7-8 with TRBJ1-4; 7 bases line up with TRBD1. Sequences were derived from PBMCs, sampled about 990 days after transplant. The TCR originated in a human patient who received an intestinal transplant, so some T cells may come from the graft donor. DNA of the CDR3: TGTGCCAGCAGCCAACGTCAAAGACAGGGCGGTAATGAAAAACTGTTTTTT. Protein sequence: CASSQRQRQGGNEKLFF.